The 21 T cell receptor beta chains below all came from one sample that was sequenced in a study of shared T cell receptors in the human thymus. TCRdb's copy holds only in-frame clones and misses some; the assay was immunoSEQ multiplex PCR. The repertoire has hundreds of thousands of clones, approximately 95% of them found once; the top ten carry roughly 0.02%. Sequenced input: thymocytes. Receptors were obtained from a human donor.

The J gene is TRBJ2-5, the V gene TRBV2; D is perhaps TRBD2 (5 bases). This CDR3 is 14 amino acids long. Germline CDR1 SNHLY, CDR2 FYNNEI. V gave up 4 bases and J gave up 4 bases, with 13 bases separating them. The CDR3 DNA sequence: TGTGCCAGCAGTGCCTTACTAGTCGGAGAGACCCAGTACTTC. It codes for CASSALLVGETQYF.

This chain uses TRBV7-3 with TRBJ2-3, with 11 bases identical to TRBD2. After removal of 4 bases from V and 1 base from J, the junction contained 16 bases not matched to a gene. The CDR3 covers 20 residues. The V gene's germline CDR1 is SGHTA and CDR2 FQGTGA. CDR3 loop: CASSYSSGRLNPPRTDTQYF. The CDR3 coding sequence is TGTGCCAGCAGCTATTCTAGCGGGAGGCTCAACCCACCCCGCACAGATACGCAGTATTTT.

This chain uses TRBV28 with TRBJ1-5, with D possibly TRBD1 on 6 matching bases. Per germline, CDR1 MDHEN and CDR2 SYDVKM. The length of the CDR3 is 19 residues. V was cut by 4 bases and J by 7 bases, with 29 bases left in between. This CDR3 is CASSYDRFGQSTSQQPQHF. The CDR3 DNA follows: TGTGCCAGCAGTTATGATCGTTTCGGACAGTCAACGTCCCAGCAGCCCCAGCATTTT.

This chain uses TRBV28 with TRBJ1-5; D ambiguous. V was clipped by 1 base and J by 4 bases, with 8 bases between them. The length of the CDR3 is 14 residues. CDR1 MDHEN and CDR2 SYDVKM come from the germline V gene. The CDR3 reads CASSLSPGNQPQHF. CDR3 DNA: TGTGCCAGCAGTTTATCCCCGGGGAATCAGCCCCAGCATTTT.

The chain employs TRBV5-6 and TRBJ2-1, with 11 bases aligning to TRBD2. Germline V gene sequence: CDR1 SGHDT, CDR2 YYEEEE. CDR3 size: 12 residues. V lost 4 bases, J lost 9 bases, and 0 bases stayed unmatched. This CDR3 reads CASSLAGGEQFF. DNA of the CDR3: TGTGCCAGCAGCCTAGCGGGAGGTGAGCAGTTCTTC.

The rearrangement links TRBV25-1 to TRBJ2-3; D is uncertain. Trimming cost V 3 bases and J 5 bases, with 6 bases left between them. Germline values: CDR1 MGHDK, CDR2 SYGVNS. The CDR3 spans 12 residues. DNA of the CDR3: TGTGCCAGCAGTGATCGGCAAGATACGCAGTATTTT. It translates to CASSDRQDTQYF.

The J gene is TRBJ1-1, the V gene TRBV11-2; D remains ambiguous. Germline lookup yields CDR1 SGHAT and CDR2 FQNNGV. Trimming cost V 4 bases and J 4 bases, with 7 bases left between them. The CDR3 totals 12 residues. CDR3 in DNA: TGTGCCAGCAGCTCCAATAGCACTGAAGCTTTCTTT. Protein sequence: CASSSNSTEAFF.

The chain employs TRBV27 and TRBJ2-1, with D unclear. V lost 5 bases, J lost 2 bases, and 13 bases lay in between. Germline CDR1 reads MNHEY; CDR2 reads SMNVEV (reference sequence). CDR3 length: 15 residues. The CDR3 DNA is TGTGCCAGCAGTACACACAGTGGACCCTACAATGAGCAGTTCTTC. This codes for CASSTHSGPYNEQFF.

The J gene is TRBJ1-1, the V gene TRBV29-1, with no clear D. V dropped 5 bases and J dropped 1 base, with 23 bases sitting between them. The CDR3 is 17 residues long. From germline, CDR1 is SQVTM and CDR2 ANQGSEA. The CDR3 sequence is CSVFWVGYDGANTEAFF. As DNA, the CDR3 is TGCAGCGTTTTTTGGGTGGGGTATGATGGCGCGAACACTGAAGCTTTCTTT.

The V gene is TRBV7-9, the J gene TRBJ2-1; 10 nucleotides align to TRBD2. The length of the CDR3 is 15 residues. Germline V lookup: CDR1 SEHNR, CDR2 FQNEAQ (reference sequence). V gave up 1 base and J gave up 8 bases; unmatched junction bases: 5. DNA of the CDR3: TGTGCCAGCAGCTTAGGGCTAGCGGGAGATTATGAGCAGTTCTTC. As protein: CASSLGLAGDYEQFF.

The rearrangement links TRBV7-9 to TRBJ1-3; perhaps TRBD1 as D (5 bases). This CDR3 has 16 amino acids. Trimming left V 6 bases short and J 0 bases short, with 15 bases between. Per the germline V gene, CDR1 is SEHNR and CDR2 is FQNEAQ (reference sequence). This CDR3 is CASRVLRGRSGNTIYF. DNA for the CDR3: TGTGCCAGCAGGGTACTACGGGGACGCTCTGGAAACACCATATATTTT.

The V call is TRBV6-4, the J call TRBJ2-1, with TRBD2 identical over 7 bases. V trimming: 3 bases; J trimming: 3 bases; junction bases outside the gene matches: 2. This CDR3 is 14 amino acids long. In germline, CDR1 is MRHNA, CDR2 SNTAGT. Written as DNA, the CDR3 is TGTGCCAGCAGTGAAACGGGAGGCTACAATGAGCAGTTCTTC. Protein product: CASSETGGYNEQFF.

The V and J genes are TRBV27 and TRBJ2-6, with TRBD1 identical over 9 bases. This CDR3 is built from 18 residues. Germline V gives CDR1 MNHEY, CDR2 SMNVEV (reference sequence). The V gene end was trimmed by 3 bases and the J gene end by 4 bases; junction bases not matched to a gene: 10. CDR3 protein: CASSFLPQQGAGANVLTF. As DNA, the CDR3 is TGTGCCAGCAGTTTCCTCCCTCAACAGGGGGCAGGGGCCAACGTCCTGACTTTC.

The CDR3, as DNA: TGCGCCAGCAGCCAAGATAAGGAAAGCGGGAGGGCCGGTATGGATGAGCAGTTCTTC. It codes for CASSQDKESGRAGMDEQFF. The chain recombines TRBV4-1 with TRBJ2-1, with TRBD2 identical over 10 bases. The CDR3 totals 19 residues. Losses at the gene ends were 0 bases for V and 8 bases for J; bases not matched to a gene: 16. Germline CDR1 MGHRA, CDR2 YSYEKL.

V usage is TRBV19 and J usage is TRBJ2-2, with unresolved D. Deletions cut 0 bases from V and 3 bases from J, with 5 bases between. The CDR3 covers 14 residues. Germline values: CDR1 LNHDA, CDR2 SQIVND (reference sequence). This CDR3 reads CASSIEKYTGELFF. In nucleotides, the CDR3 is TGTGCCAGTAGTATAGAAAAGTACACCGGGGAGCTGTTTTTT.

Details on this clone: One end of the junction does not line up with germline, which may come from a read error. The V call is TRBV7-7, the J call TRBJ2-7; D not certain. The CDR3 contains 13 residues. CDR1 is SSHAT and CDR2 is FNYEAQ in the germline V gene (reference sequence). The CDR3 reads CASSLNGPPEQYF. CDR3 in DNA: TGTGCTAGCAGCTTAAATGGTCCGCCAGAGCAGTACTTC. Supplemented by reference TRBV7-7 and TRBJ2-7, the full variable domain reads GAGVSQSPRYKVTKRGQDVTLRCDPISSHATLYWYQQALGQGPEFLTYFNYEAQPDKSGLPSDRFSAERPEGSISTLTIQRTEQRDSAMYRCASSLNGPPEQYFGPGTRLTVT.

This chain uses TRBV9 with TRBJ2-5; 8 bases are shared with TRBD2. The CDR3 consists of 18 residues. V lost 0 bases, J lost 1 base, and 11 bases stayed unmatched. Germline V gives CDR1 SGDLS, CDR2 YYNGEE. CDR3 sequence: CASSVVGASGPLQETQYF. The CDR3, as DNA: TGTGCCAGCAGCGTAGTAGGAGCTAGCGGGCCTCTCCAAGAGACCCAGTACTTC. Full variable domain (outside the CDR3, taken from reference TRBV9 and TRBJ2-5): DSGVTQTPKHLITATGQRVTLRCSPRSGDLSVYWYQQSLDQGLQFLIQYYNGEERAKGNILERFSAQQFPDLHSELNLSSLELGDSALYFCASSVVGASGPLQETQYFGPGTRLLVL.

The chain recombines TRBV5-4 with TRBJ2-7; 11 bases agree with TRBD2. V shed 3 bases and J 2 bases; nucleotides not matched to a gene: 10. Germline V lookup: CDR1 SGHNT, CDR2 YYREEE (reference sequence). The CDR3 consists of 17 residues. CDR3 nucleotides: TGTGCCAGCAGCTCGCAGGGCCTAGCGGGAGGACCCTACGAGCAGTACTTC. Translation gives CASSSQGLAGGPYEQYF.

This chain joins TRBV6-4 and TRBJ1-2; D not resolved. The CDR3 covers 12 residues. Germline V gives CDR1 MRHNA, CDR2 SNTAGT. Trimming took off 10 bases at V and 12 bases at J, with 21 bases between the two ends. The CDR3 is CATSEVAAKNTF. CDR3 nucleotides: TGTGCCACCTCGGAGGTTGCCGCTAAGAACACCTTC.

In DNA, the CDR3 is TGCGCCAGCAGCGCTATCGATACGCAGTATTTT. Its translation is CASSAIDTQYF. The chain links TRBV5-1 to TRBJ2-3; D remains unclear. This CDR3 comprises 11 residues. The germline CDR1 and CDR2 sequences are SGHRS and YFSETQ. V was shortened by 4 bases and J by 6 bases, with 6 bases between the two germline ends.

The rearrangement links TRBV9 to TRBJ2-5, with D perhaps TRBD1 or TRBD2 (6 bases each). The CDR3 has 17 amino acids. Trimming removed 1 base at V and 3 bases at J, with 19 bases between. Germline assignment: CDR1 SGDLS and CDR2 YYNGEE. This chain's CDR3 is CASSVSSRGLAEETQYF. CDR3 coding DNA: TGTGCCAGCAGCGTAAGTTCTCGGGGGCTGGCGGAAGAGACCCAGTACTTC.